The rows below give T cell receptor beta chains drawn from one sample of a study of T cell repertoires in ileal Crohn's disease. Profiling relied on immunoSEQ multiplex PCR, and the TCRdb table lists in-frame clones only, not all of them. Here the sample spans 15,000 to 20,000 clones, more than 65% being singletons. Material for sequencing was ileal tissue. The receptors originated from an adult with Crohn's disease. The CDR3 runs from the conserved cysteine through the conserved F or W. Fields, in order: J gene, clone size, V gene, D gene, CDR3 protein, CDR3 DNA. The D gene is left open where the match is weak. Clone sizes are given selectively: once, few, many, or a class where the clone is expanded.

TRBJ2-7 . TRBV4-1 TRBD1 CASSQDPRQGNYEQYF TGCGCCAGCAGCCAAGATCCGCGACAGGGAAACTACGAGCAGTACTTC
TRBJ1-4 . TRBV5-1 . CASSLGGGVSEKLFF TGCGCCAGCAGCTTGGGAGGGGGGGTTTCCGAAAAACTGTTTTTT
TRBJ1-2 . TRBV5-6 TRBD1 CASSLGTGVGYTF TGTGCCAGCAGCTTGGGTACAGGGGTTGGCTACACCTTC
TRBJ2-7 . TRBV28 TRBD1 CVIQGVHYEQYF TGTGTCATCCAGGGGGTTCACTACGAGCAGTACTTC
TRBJ2-4 few TRBV7-8 . CASSSDRNIQYF TGTGCCAGCAGTAGTGACAGAAACATTCAGTACTTC
TRBJ1-5 . TRBV29-1 . CSVSSGGLDQPQHF TGCAGCGTATCCTCGGGGGGATTGGATCAGCCCCAGCATTTT
TRBJ1-6 . TRBV19 TRBD1 CASSIQGTGAQDSPLHF TGTGCCAGTAGTATCCAAGGGACAGGGGCGCAGGATTCACCCCTCCACTTT
TRBJ2-1 . TRBV27 . CASKHLINNEQFF TGTGCCAGCAAACACCTTATCAACAATGAGCAGTTCTTC
TRBJ1-5 . TRBV6-1 TRBD1 CASSSGQGLSQPQHF TGTGCCAGCAGTAGCGGACAGGGATTGAGTCAGCCCCAGCATTTT
TRBJ1-2 large TRBV5-1 TRBD1 CASIGTDYGYTF TGCGCCAGCATTGGGACAGACTATGGCTACACCTTC
TRBJ2-2 . TRBV6-5 . CASGPYMTGELFF TGTGCCAGCGGGCCGTACATGACCGGGGAGCTGTTTTTT
TRBJ1-5 once TRBV2 TRBD1 CASSVRGGTRLANQPQHF TGTGCCAGCAGTGTCAGAGGGGGCACCCGGTTGGCAAATCAGCCCCAGCATTTT
TRBJ2-7 . TRBV7-8 . CASSLVGAESSYEQYF TGTGCCAGCAGCTTAGTTGGGGCGGAAAGCTCCTACGAGCAGTACTTC
TRBJ2-3 . TRBV7-2 TRBD1 CASSLVGQGTDTQYF TGTGCCAGCAGCTTAGTGGGACAGGGCACAGATACGCAGTATTTT
TRBJ1-1 . TRBV12-5 . CASGRDMMNTEAFF TGTGCTAGTGGCCGCGATATGATGAACACTGAAGCTTTCTTT
TRBJ2-3 . TRBV27 . CASTGFSLYGDTQYF TGTGCCAGTACCGGGTTCTCTCTTTACGGAGATACGCAGTATTTT
TRBJ2-3 . TRBV6-1 TRBD1 CASSWTGASTDTQYF TGTGCCAGCAGCTGGACAGGGGCCTCCACAGATACGCAGTATTTT
TRBJ2-7 . TRBV5-1 TRBD2 CASSLGSGRNEQYF TGCGCCAGCAGCTTAGGTAGCGGGAGGAACGAGCAGTACTTC
TRBJ2-2 few TRBV6-1 TRBD2 CASSGRLAASTGELFF TGTGCCAGCAGTGGTCGTCTAGCGGCGTCCACCGGGGAGCTGTTTTTT